A selection of T cell receptor beta chains follows, all from one sample in a study of molecular identifiers for immune sequencing clone quantification. One entry per CDR3 protein results from TCRdb running MiXCR on the PCR reads. Of about 63,000 distinct CDR3 sequences detected, around 19% appear once; the ten largest clones hold over 1.1%. The sample consisted of naive CD8+ T cells from blood, with Jurkat cell RNA spiked in. Receptor source: a human donor in good health. Some libraries in this study had Jurkat cell RNA spiked in. Both conserved end residues are part of each CDR3. A D gene is named only where the DNA matches it firmly. Rows may omit the clone size; those that give it use once, few, many or a size class.

CDR3 protein	CDR3 DNA	V gene	J gene	D gene	clone size
CASSQYYRENYGYTF	TGCGCCAGCAGTCAATACTACAGGGAAAACTATGGCTACACCTTC	TRBV23-1	TRBJ1-2	NA	many
CASSRLADTDTQYF	TGTGCCAGCAGCCGTTTAGCAGACACAGATACGCAGTATTTT	TRBV28	TRBJ2-3	NA	many
CASSVTGGTEAFF	TGTGCCAGTAGCGTAACTGGGGGCACTGAAGCTTTCTTT	TRBV19	TRBJ1-1	NA	NA
CASSLRARWGAAWAFF	TGTGCCAGCAGCTTAAGGGCCCGTTGGGGGGCGGCCTGGGCTTTCTTT	TRBV7-8	TRBJ1-1	NA	many
CASSLVQGEGELFF	TGTGCCAGCAGCTTGGTTCAGGGGGAAGGGGAACTGTTTTTT	TRBV5-6	TRBJ1-4	TRBD1	NA
CASSERWLLTGAVNEQYF	TGTGCCAGCAGTGAAAGATGGCTTTTGACAGGGGCGGTAAACGAGCAGTACTTC	TRBV6-1	TRBJ2-7	TRBD1	NA
CASSHAGFNTEAFF	TGCGCCAGCAGCCATGCGGGATTTAACACTGAAGCTTTCTTT	TRBV4-1	TRBJ1-1	NA	many
CASSRQGANQPQHF	TGTGCCAGCAGCCGGCAGGGGGCTAATCAGCCCCAGCATTTT	TRBV27	TRBJ1-5	TRBD1	NA
CSASLITSGSRPEQFF	TGCAGTGCTAGCCTTATTACTAGCGGGAGTCGGCCCGAGCAGTTCTTC	TRBV20-1	TRBJ2-1	TRBD2	NA
CASSLASACAYNEQFF	TGTGCCAGCAGCTTGGCCTCGGCGTGTGCCTACAATGAGCAGTTCTTC	TRBV27	TRBJ2-1	NA	NA
CASSALGGHEQYF	TGTGCCAGCAGCGCATTAGGCGGTCACGAGCAGTACTTC	TRBV7-9	TRBJ2-7	NA	NA
CASSLYLRDREYGYTF	TGTGCCAGCAGCTTATATCTTAGGGACAGGGAGTATGGCTACACCTTC	TRBV7-8	TRBJ1-2	TRBD1	many
CASTQPDSISYEQYF	TGTGCCAGCACCCAACCGGACTCGATTTCCTACGAGCAGTACTTC	TRBV7-8	TRBJ2-7	NA	many
CASSQGTSGILDEQFF	TGCGCCAGCAGCCAAGGCACTAGCGGGATATTGGATGAGCAGTTCTTC	TRBV4-1	TRBJ2-1	TRBD2	many
CASSLKREGDYEQYF	TGTGCCAGCAGCTTAAAGCGGGAGGGGGACTACGAGCAGTACTTC	TRBV27	TRBJ2-7	TRBD2	many
CASWVSGGNQPQYF	TGTGCCAGCTGGGTATCGGGGGGCAATCAGCCCCAGTACTTT	TRBV6-6	TRBJ1-5	NA	NA
CVSSPGLASYEQYF	TGTGTCAGCAGCCCGGGACTAGCTTCCTACGAGCAGTACTTC	TRBV9	TRBJ2-7	TRBD2	once
CASSLEGGTEAFF	TGTGCCAGCAGTTTAGAAGGAGGCACTGAAGCTTTCTTT	TRBV28	TRBJ1-1	NA	many
CASSDPHRGTEAFF	TGTGCCAGCAGTGACCCCCACAGAGGCACTGAAGCTTTCTTT	TRBV2	TRBJ1-1	NA	NA
CASSRQNTEAFF	TGTGCCAGCAGCCGACAGAACACTGAAGCTTTCTTT	TRBV9	TRBJ1-1	NA	many
CASSPFFRDRNTEAFF	TGTGCCAGCAGTCCATTTTTCCGGGACAGGAACACTGAAGCTTTCTTT	TRBV2	TRBJ1-1	TRBD1	few
CASSIPRLGLVEQFF	TGTGCCAGTAGTATTCCGCGACTGGGCTTGGTGGAGCAGTTCTTC	TRBV19	TRBJ2-1	NA	few
CASGQGTLSNQPQHF	TGCGCCAGCGGCCAAGGGACACTTAGCAATCAGCCCCAGCATTTT	TRBV4-1	TRBJ1-5	NA	NA
CASSQDRSGGKYEQYF	TGCGCCAGCAGCCAAGATCGGTCGGGAGGGAAGTACGAGCAGTACTTC	TRBV4-3	TRBJ2-7	TRBD2	many
CASWELGQGADEAFF	TGTGCCAGTTGGGAATTGGGACAGGGGGCTGATGAAGCTTTCTTT	TRBV13	TRBJ1-1	TRBD1	many
CASSYERAGYNEQFF	TGTGCCAGCAGTTACGAGAGGGCCGGATACAATGAGCAGTTCTTC	TRBV6-6	TRBJ2-1	NA	many
CASRFSPDGSYEQYF	TGTGCCAGTAGGTTCAGTCCGGACGGCTCCTACGAGCAGTACTTC	TRBV19	TRBJ2-7	NA	many
CASSLEPGLSGDEQYF	TGTGCCAGCAGCTTAGAGCCGGGACTATCGGGAGACGAGCAGTACTTC	TRBV11-2	TRBJ2-7	TRBD2	NA
CASPGGVGGWTEAFF	TGTGCCAGCCCGGGGGGGGTAGGCGGGTGGACTGAAGCTTTCTTT	TRBV7-9	TRBJ1-1	NA	many
CASSPSYARLGNQPQHF	TGTGCCAGCAGTCCCTCGTACGCCCGTCTCGGCAATCAGCCCCAGCATTTT	TRBV12-3/TRBV12-4	TRBJ1-5	NA	NA
CASSATSGSGETQYF	TGTGCCAGCAGCGCGACTAGCGGGAGCGGAGAGACCCAGTACTTC	TRBV7-2	TRBJ2-5	TRBD2	many
CASSQDSWPGEKEQFF	TGCGCCAGCAGCCAAGACTCCTGGCCGGGAGAAAAGGAGCAGTTCTTC	TRBV4-1	TRBJ2-1	NA	many
CASSLGRMSSYEQYF	TGTGCCAGCAGTTTAGGACGGATGAGCTCCTACGAGCAGTACTTC	TRBV28	TRBJ2-7	NA	many
CASSESANSNQPQHF	TGCGCCAGCAGTGAGTCAGCGAATAGCAATCAGCCCCAGCATTTT	TRBV10-2	TRBJ1-5	NA	many
CASSLRAGPSSYEQYF	TGTGCCAGCAGTTTAAGGGCGGGACCCAGCTCCTACGAGCAGTACTTC	TRBV27	TRBJ2-7	NA	few
CASSHHPPEREGTDTQYF	TGCGCCAGCAGCCACCACCCCCCGGAGCGGGAGGGCACAGATACGCAGTATTTT	TRBV4-1	TRBJ2-3	TRBD2	medium-sized
CASSLPQDRPELAKNIQYF	TGTGCCAGCAGCTTACCACAGGACAGACCCGAACTAGCCAAAAACATTCAGTACTTC	TRBV7-9	TRBJ2-4	NA	many
CASSPFTGTLAYEQYF	TGTGCCAGCAGCCCTTTCACCGGGACCTTGGCCTACGAGCAGTACTTC	TRBV9	TRBJ2-7	NA	many
CAWSAAGFGEQYF	TGTGCCTGGAGTGCGGCGGGGTTTGGCGAGCAGTACTTC	TRBV30	TRBJ2-7	NA	few
CASSQASIGYTGELFF	TGTGCCAGCAGCCAAGCGTCAATCGGGTACACCGGGGAGCTGTTTTTT	TRBV3-1	TRBJ2-2	NA	many
CSAQRLHRDTLYEQYF	TGCAGTGCTCAGAGACTACACCGGGACACCTTATACGAGCAGTACTTC	TRBV20-1	TRBJ2-7	NA	many
CASSSGAGGPGVKNIQYF	TGTGCCAGCAGCTCCGGAGCAGGAGGGCCTGGGGTCAAAAACATTCAGTACTTC	TRBV7-6	TRBJ2-4	NA	NA
CASSLGARGLATYEQYF	TGTGCCAGCAGCTTAGGGGCTCGGGGACTAGCGACCTACGAGCAGTACTTC	TRBV7-8	TRBJ2-7	TRBD2	many